What follows is one TCR beta chain and its context. Its antigen remains unidentified. The record originates from a study of CD8 T cells in ankylosing spondylitis. Whole-study findings and limits: Clones linked to disease, bearing a CD8+ phenotype, were relatively rare in peripheral blood. Reportedly, disease-linked clones are significantly enriched in ankylosing spondylitis patients' matched synovial fluid. A TCR beta motif of under 10 highly homologous variants seemed to mark ankylosing spondylitis blood. Existing reports had already noted some motif variants in reactive arthritis synovial fluid and blood.

With 3 bases removed from V and 8 bases from J, the gap between germline ends came to 19 bases. The CDR3 totals 14 residues. In germline, CDR1 is GTSNPN, CDR2 SVGIG (reference sequence). Each TCR beta library was made by quantitative 5'-RACE that incorporated molecular barcodes. Using its own MiXCR run on the 5' RACE reads, TCRdb lists one record per CDR3 protein. The table has roughly 670,000 distinct CDR3 sequences, around 17% seen once; the top ten hold 15% to 20%. Material: blood, either unsorted or a sorted T cell fraction (not recorded which). The clonotype was recovered from a male donor with ankylosing spondylitis. The chain recombines TRBV30 with TRBJ1-2, with a weak D call TRBD1 (6 bases). The CDR3 loop is CAWRLQGEVLGYTF. CDR3 in DNA: TGTGCCTGGAGGCTACAGGGAGAGGTGCTCGGCTACACCTTC.